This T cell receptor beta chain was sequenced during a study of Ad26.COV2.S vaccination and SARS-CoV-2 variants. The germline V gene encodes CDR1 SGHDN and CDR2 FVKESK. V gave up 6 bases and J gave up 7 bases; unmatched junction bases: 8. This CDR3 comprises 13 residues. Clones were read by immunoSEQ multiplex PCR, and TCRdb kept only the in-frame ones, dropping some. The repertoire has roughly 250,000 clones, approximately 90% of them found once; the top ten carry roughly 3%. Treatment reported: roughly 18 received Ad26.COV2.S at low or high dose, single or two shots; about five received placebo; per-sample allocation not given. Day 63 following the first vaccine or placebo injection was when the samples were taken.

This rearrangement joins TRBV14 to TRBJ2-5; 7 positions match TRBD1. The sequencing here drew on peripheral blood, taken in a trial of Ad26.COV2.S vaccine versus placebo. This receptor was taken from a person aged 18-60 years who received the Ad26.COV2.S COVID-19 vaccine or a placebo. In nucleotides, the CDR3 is TGTGCCAGCAGTCTGACAGGGTCGGGGACCCAGTACTTC. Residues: CASSLTGSGTQYF.